This passage covers 24 T cell receptor beta chains from one sample sequenced in a study of beta chain features in type 1 diabetes. Isolated RNA was reverse transcribed in full, so expressed TCRB transcripts were sequenced. The assay was immunoSEQ multiplex PCR, and TCRdb's table has in-frame clones only and misses some. Here the sample spans approximately 170,000 clones, roughly 9% being singletons. The sequenced material came from central memory CD4+ T cells from blood. The receptors were sampled from a young woman in good health.

This clone was seen at least ten times. The V and J genes are TRBV30 and TRBJ1-2, with TRBD1 matching over 8 bases. Unmatched junction bases numbered 9, after V lost 2 bases and J lost 7 bases. The CDR3 contains 14 residues. The V gene's germline CDR1 is GTSNPN and CDR2 SVGIG (reference sequence). CDR3 loop: CAWSPDQGAGGYTF. The CDR3 coding sequence is TGTGCCTGGAGTCCGGACCAGGGGGCAGGTGGCTACACCTTC.

This clone appeared a few times. This chain uses TRBV7-2 with TRBJ2-7; 7 positions agree with TRBD1. The V and J ends lost 3 bases and 2 bases, in that order; junction bases with no gene match: 7. This CDR3 contains 15 residues. Germline V gene data show CDR1 as SGHTA and CDR2 as FQGNSA. In DNA, the CDR3 is TGTGCCAGCAGCTTGCAGCAGGGGGAAACCTACGAGCAGTACTTC. This translates into CASSLQQGETYEQYF. Complete variable domain (other parts from reference TRBV7-2 and TRBJ2-7): GAGVSQSPSNKVTEKGKDVELRCDPISGHTALYWYRQSLGQGLEFLIYFQGNSAPDKSGLPSDRFSAERTGGSVSTLTIQRTQQEDSAVYLCASSLQQGETYEQYFGPGTRLTVT.

The chain joins TRBV6-5 to TRBJ2-3; 7 bases fit TRBD2. Germline loops: CDR1 MNHEY, CDR2 SVGAGI. This CDR3 has 15 amino acids. V lost 8 bases and J lost 1; bases outside the gene matches: 9. CDR3 protein: CASCRSGKGTDTQYF. The CDR3 DNA follows: TGTGCCAGCTGTCGGAGCGGGAAAGGCACAGATACGCAGTATTTT.

This clone has a handful of counts. This sequence joins TRBV10-3 and TRBJ1-2, with TRBD1 as a possible D gene (6 bases). This CDR3 has 14 residues. Germline CDR1 and CDR2: ENHRY and SYGVKD. The V and J ends lost 0 bases and 4 bases respectively, with 9 bases between them. CDR3 nucleotides: TGTGCCATCAGTGAGTCCGGACAGACCTATGGCTACACCTTC. Amino acid sequence: CAISESGQTYGYTF.

J is TRBJ2-5 and V is TRBV10-3; D is ambiguous. Germline-derived CDR1 and CDR2 are ENHRY and SYGVKD. This CDR3 has 11 residues. Between the trimmed V and J ends, which lost 6 bases and 1 base, there was a span of 3 bases. In DNA, the CDR3 is TGTGCCATCAGCAGCCAAGAGACCCAGTACTTC. This codes for CAISSQETQYF.

This clone was seen only once. V is TRBV5-6 and J is TRBJ2-3; 12 nucleotides align to TRBD2. Germline V lookup: CDR1 SGHDT, CDR2 YYEEEE. With 0 bases clipped from V and 5 bases from J, the junction kept 4 bases outside the gene matches. This CDR3 spans 16 amino acids. CDR3 region: CASSLGEGLAGDTQYF. The CDR3 region has the DNA TGTGCCAGCAGCTTGGGGGAGGGACTAGCGGGAGATACGCAGTATTTT.

This clone occurred a few times. The V and J genes are TRBV9 and TRBJ1-3; 7 bases fit TRBD1. In germline, CDR1 is SGDLS, CDR2 YYNGEE. This CDR3 is built from 17 residues. V shed 3 bases, J shed 0 bases, and the junction held 9 bases outside the gene matches. The CDR3 sequence is CASSARVDRRSGNTIYF. The CDR3, as DNA: TGTGCCAGCAGCGCCCGCGTGGACAGGCGCTCTGGAAACACCATATATTTT.

This clone was detected only a few times. This chain links TRBV5-4 with TRBJ2-3, with D tentatively TRBD2 (5 bases). V was trimmed by 4 bases and J by 0 bases, leaving 9 bases between them. The germline CDR1 and CDR2 sequences are SGHNT and YYREEE (reference sequence). This CDR3 comprises 14 residues. This chain's CDR3 is CASSPTGSTDTQYF. CDR3 coding DNA: TGTGCCAGCAGCCCCACGGGGAGCACAGATACGCAGTATTTT.

The chain joins TRBV4-2 to TRBJ1-1; possible D gene TRBD1, 6 bases. Trimming removed 3 bases at V and 5 bases at J, with 13 bases between. The CDR3 runs to 14 residues. Germline-derived CDR1 and CDR2 are LGHNA and YNFKEQ. The CDR3 nucleotides read TGTGCCAGCAGCCAGGAGAGGGGGGGAACTGAAGCTTTCTTT. It is translated as CASSQERGGTEAFF.

At least ten counts were recorded for this clone. At one of its ends the junction is not consistent with the germline gene, which may arise from a read error. The J gene is TRBJ2-5, the V gene TRBV2, with D perhaps matching TRBD2 (5 bases). This CDR3 is built from 16 residues. Germline CDR1 is SNHLY and CDR2 is FYNNEI. The DNA for the CDR3 is TGTGCCAGCAGGGAAGGTACGGGATGGAGGCAAGAGACCCAGTACTTC. It encodes CASREGTGWRQETQYF.

This clone was counted a few times. V and J are TRBV18 and TRBJ2-3, with 10 bases that match TRBD1. The V and J ends lost 6 bases and 4 bases, in that order; junction bases with no gene match: 7. The CDR3 is 15 amino acids. Germline V gene sequence: CDR1 KGHSH, CDR2 LQKENI. CDR3 in DNA: TGTGCCAGCTCGCCCGGGACAGGGGAATCAGATACGCAGTATTTT. This sequence encodes CASSPGTGESDTQYF.

The V gene is TRBV7-2, the J gene TRBJ1-5; D perhaps matches TRBD1 (5 bases). With 4 bases removed from V and 0 bases from J, the gap between germline ends came to 19 bases. The CDR3 sequence is 18 residues long. Germline V gene sequence: CDR1 SGHTA, CDR2 FQGNSA. The CDR3 is CASSSRGSVLNSNQPQHF. The CDR3 nucleotides read TGTGCCAGCAGCTCCCGGGGGTCCGTATTAAATAGCAATCAGCCCCAGCATTTT.

This clone was seen a few times. The V and J genes are TRBV7-2 and TRBJ2-4, with D tentatively TRBD1 (5 bases). The CDR3 extends over 18 amino acids. The ends were cut back, 1 base at V and 0 bases at J, with 16 bases in the middle. Germline V gene lookup returns CDR1 SGHTA and CDR2 FQGNSA. CDR3 sequence reads: CASSLDQGGSSAKNIQYF. The CDR3 coding sequence is TGTGCCAGCAGCTTAGATCAGGGCGGAAGCTCAGCCAAAAACATTCAGTACTTC.

V is TRBV10-1 and J is TRBJ2-3, with D possibly being TRBD2 (5 bases). This CDR3 is built from 12 residues. Germline values: CDR1 WNHNN, CDR2 SYGVQD (reference sequence). With 4 bases removed from V and 10 bases from J, the gap between germline ends came to 12 bases. The CDR3 sequence: CASSARDSAQYF. CDR3 in DNA: TGCGCCAGCAGTGCACGGGATAGCGCGCAGTATTTT.

This rearrangement joins TRBV10-3 to TRBJ2-6; D is unresolved. Germline V CDR1 and CDR2: ENHRY, SYGVKD. The CDR3 has 15 residues. V was clipped by 6 bases and J by 0 bases, with 9 bases between them. Here the CDR3 DNA reads TGTGCCATCAGCACCGACAACTCTGGGGCCAACGTCCTGACTTTC. This translates into CAISTDNSGANVLTF.

This chain joins TRBV5-4 and TRBJ2-1, with D perhaps TRBD2 (6 bases). In germline, CDR1 is SGHNT, CDR2 YYREEE (reference sequence). This CDR3 contains 14 residues. V lost 4 bases, J lost 7 bases, and 15 bases lay in between. The CDR3 region is CASSSGGGSNEQFF. CDR3 coding DNA: TGTGCCAGCAGCAGTGGTGGAGGGTCGAATGAGCAGTTCTTC.

The chain's CDR3 is CASSAPTARAGSPLHF. CDR3 DNA: TGTGCCAGCAGCGCACCGACAGCCAGGGCAGGCTCACCCCTCCACTTT. The J gene is TRBJ1-6, the V gene TRBV7-2; maybe TRBD1 (5 bases). V was clipped by 5 bases and J by 10 bases, with 21 bases between them. The CDR3 totals 16 residues. Germline CDR1 is SGHTA and CDR2 is FQGNSA.

The CDR3 nucleotides are TGTGCCAGTAGCTCTGGGCGGGGGATCTACAATGAGCAGTTCTTC. This encodes CASSSGRGIYNEQFF. V and J are TRBV19 and TRBJ2-1; 7 nucleotides line up with TRBD2. The J segment lost 3 bases and the V segment lost 6 bases, leaving 8 bases of the junction unmatched. This CDR3 region has 15 residues. Germline CDR1 is LNHDA and CDR2 is SQIVND (reference sequence).

The chain combines TRBV7-9 with TRBJ2-5; 9 positions match TRBD2. Germline assignment: CDR1 SEHNR and CDR2 FQNEAQ (reference sequence). This CDR3 comprises 14 residues. The J segment lost 5 bases and the V segment lost 5 bases, leaving 6 bases of the junction unmatched. The CDR3 here is CASSPGLARETQYF. As DNA, the CDR3 is TGTGCCAGCAGCCCAGGACTAGCGAGGGAGACCCAGTACTTC.

This clone occurred a few times. This chain joins TRBV29-1 and TRBJ1-2; 9 positions agree with TRBD1. Germline CDR1 and CDR2: SQVTM and ANQGSEA. The CDR3 extends over 14 amino acids. V gave up 1 base and J gave up 5 bases; unmatched junction bases: 5. The CDR3 coding sequence is TGCAGCGTTGAAGGGGACAGGGTCGGGTATGGCTACACCTTC. This gives the protein CSVEGDRVGYGYTF.

This clone was picked up a small number of times. The rearrangement uses TRBV2 and TRBJ2-5; 9 bases are shared with TRBD1. The trim removed 6 bases at V and 5 bases at J, leaving 10 bases unmatched. Germline V gives CDR1 SNHLY, CDR2 FYNNEI. The CDR3 has 15 residues. As DNA, the CDR3 is TGTGCCAGCAGCACACAGGGGGCTCGGGGGGAGACCCAGTACTTC. Translating it yields CASSTQGARGETQYF.

This clone has just a few counts. The chain is built from TRBV7-2 and TRBJ2-3; TRBD2 aligns across 13 bases. Trimming at V came to 1 base and at J to 9 bases, leaving 7 bases not matched to a gene. CDR3 length equals 16 residues. Looked up from germline, CDR1 is SGHTA and CDR2 is FQGNSA. The CDR3 loop is CASSLVDRTSGGTQYF. CDR3 DNA: TGTGCCAGCAGCTTAGTTGATAGGACTAGCGGGGGAACGCAGTATTTT.

Comments on this clone: An end of the junction differs from the germline gene, which may be a read error. J is TRBJ1-5 and V is TRBV2; no firm D call. The CDR3 sequence is 14 residues long. Germline-derived CDR1 and CDR2 are SNHLY and FYNNEI. CDR3 sequence reads: CASGDGYSNQPQHF. The DNA for the CDR3 is TGTGCCAGCGGTGACGGGTATAGCAATCAGCCCCAGCATTTT.

This clone has a handful of counts. The chain uses TRBV5-6 and TRBJ1-4; 8 bases agree with TRBD1. There are 16 residues in the CDR3. V shed 4 bases and J 4 bases; nucleotides not matched to a gene: 9. The germline V gene encodes CDR1 SGHDT and CDR2 YYEEEE. The CDR3 here is CASSLSGQVRNEKLFF. CDR3 DNA: TGTGCCAGCAGCCTCTCGGGACAGGTCCGTAATGAAAAACTGTTTTTT.